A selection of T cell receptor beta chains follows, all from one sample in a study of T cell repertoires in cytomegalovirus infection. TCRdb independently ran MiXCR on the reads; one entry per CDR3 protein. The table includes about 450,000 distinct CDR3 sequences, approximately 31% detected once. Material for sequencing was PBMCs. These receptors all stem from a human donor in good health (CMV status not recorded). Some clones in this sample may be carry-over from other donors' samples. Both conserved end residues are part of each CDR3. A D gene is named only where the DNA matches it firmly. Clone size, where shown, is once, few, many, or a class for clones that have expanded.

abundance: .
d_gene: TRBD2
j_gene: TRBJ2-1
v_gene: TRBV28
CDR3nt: TGTGCCAGCAGCGCGAGACCGGGACTAACGTCCTACAATGAGCAGTTCTTC
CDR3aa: CASSARPGLTSYNEQFF

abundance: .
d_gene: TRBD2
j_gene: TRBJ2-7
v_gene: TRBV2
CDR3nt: TGTGCCAGCAGCGGGGGGGGGCCCGTACTAACCTACGAGCAGTACTTC
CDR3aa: CASSGGGPVLTYEQYF

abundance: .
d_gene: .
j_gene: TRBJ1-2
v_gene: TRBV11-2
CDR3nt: TGTGCCAGCAGCTTAGATTGGAGACAGGCGGCCTTCAAAGGCTATGGCTACACCTTC
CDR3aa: CASSLDWRQAAFKGYGYTF

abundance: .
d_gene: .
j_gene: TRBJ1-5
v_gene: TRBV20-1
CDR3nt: TGCAGTGCTAGAGAAGACGGGGATCAGCCCCAGCATTTT
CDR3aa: CSAREDGDQPQHF

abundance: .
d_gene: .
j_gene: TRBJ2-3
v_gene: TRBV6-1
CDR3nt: TGTGCCAGCAGTGAAGACGGGCGGTCCACAGATACGCAGTATTTT
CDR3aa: CASSEDGRSTDTQYF

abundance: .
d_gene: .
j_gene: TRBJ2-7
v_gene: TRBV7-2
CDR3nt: TGTGCCAGCAGCTTAGACCGCCTTGACAGACCTTTCTACGAGCAGTACTTC
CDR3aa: CASSLDRLDRPFYEQYF

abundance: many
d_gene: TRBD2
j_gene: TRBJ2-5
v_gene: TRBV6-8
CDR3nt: TGTGCCAGCAGTTGGACTAGCGGGGGACAAGAGACCCAGTACTTC
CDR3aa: CASSWTSGGQETQYF

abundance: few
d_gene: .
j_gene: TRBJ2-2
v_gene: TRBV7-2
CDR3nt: TGTGCCAGCAGCTTCCGGGCCTCAGGGTTGAACACCGGGGAGCTGTTTTTT
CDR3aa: CASSFRASGLNTGELFF

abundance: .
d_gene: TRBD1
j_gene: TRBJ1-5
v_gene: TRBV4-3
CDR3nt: TGCGCCAGCAGCCGAGACAGGGTTGGCAATCAGCCCCAGCATTTT
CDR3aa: CASSRDRVGNQPQHF

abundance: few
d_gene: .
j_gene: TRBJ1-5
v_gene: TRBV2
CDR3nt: TGTGCCAGCCTTCCCAGCCTTAGCAATCAGCCCCAGCATTTT
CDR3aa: CASLPSLSNQPQHF

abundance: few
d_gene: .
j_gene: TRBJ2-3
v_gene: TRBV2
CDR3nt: TGTGCCAGCAGTGCTAGCTGGACAGCCACAGATACGCAGTATTTT
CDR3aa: CASSASWTATDTQYF

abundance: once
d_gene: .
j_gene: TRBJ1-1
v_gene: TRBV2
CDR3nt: TGTGCCAGCAGTGAAGGGAGGGACGAGGGACAATTT
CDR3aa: CASSEGRDEGQF

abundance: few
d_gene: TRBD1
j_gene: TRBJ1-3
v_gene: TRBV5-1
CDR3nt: TGCGCCAGCAGCTTGGGGCCCGCCGGGACAGCCTCCTCTGGAAACACCATATATTTT
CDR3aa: CASSLGPAGTASSGNTIYF

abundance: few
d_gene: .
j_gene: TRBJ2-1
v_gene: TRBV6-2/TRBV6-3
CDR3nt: TGTGCCAGCAGTGGGCGACTTAATGAGCAGTTCTTC
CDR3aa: CASSGRLNEQFF

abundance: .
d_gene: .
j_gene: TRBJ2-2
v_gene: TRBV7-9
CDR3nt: TGTGCCAGCAGCGAGGACTCAGATAACACCGGGGAGCTGTTTTTT
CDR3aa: CASSEDSDNTGELFF

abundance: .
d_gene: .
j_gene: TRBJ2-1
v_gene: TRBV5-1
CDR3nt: TGCGCCAGCAGCCTCGGAAAAGCCGGCCGCTATGAGCAGTTCTTC
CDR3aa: CASSLGKAGRYEQFF

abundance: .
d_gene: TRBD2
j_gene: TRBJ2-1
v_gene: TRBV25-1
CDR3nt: TGTGCCAGCAGTGATCCCCATAGTAGCGGGGTTAATGAGCAGTTCTTC
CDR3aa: CASSDPHSSGVNEQFF

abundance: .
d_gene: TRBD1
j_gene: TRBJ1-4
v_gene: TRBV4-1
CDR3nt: TGCGCCAGCAGCCAAGTTAGACAGGGATTAAATGAAAAACTGTTTTTT
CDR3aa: CASSQVRQGLNEKLFF

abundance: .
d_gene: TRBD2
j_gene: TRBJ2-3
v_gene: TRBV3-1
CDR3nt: TGTGCCAGCAGCCAAGATACTAGCGGGGGGGAGAGCACAGATACGCAGTATTTT
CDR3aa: CASSQDTSGGESTDTQYF

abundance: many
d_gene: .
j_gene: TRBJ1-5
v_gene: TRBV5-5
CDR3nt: TGTGCCAGCAGCCCGGGGCCTAGCAATCAGCCCCAGCATTTT
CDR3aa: CASSPGPSNQPQHF

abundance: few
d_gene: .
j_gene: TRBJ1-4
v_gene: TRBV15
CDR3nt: TGTGCCACCAGCAGTGCGATTGACAGGAGGAATGAAAAACTGTTTTTT
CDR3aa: CATSSAIDRRNEKLFF

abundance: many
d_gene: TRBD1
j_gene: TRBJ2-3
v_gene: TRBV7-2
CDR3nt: TGTGCCAGCAGCTCGGGACAGGTCACAGATACGCAGTATTTT
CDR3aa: CASSSGQVTDTQYF

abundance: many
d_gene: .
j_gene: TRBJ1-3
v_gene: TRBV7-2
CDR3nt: TGTGCCAGCAGTTGGGGGGGGGTCGGAAACACCATATATTTT
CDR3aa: CASSWGGVGNTIYF

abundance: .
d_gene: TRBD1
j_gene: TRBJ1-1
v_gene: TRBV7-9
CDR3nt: TGTGCCAGCAGACTAGGACAGGGTGGGAACACTGAAGCTTTCTTT
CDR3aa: CASRLGQGGNTEAFF

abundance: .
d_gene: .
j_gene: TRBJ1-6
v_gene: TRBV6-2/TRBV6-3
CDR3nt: TGTGCCAGCACCGATGGTAATTCACCCCTCCACTTT
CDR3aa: CASTDGNSPLHF

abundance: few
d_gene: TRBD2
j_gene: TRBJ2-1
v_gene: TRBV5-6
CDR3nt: TGTGCCAGCAGCTTGGAGACGGGGGGGATCTACAATGAGCAGTTCTTC
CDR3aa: CASSLETGGIYNEQFF

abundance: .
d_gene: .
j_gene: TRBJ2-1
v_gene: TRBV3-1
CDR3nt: TGTGCCAGCAGCCCCACAGTCAATGAGCAGTTCTTC
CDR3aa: CASSPTVNEQFF

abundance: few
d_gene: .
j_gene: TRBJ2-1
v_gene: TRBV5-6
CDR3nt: TGTGCCAGCAGTTTAGTTGGTTTAGATGAGCAGTTCTTC
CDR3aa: CASSLVGLDEQFF

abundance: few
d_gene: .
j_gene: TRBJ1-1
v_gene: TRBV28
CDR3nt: TGTGCCAGCAGTTCTCCCGTTGCTCTGGGGGTAGCTTTCTTT
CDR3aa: CASSSPVALGVAFF

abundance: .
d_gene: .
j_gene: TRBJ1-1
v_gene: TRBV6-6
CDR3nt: TGTGCCAGCAGTTACGGGGCAGGGGCCCAGAACACTGAAGCTTTCTTT
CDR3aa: CASSYGAGAQNTEAFF

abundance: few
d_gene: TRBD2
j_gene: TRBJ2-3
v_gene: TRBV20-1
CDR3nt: TGCAGTGCAACCCTTGGACTAGCGGGGGGGCGGGGCACAGATACGCAGTATTTT
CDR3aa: CSATLGLAGGRGTDTQYF

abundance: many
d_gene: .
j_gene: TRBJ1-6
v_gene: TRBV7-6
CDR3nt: TGTGCCAGCAGCCAGGACGGGGGATCTAAAAATTCACCCCTCCACTTT
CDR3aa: CASSQDGGSKNSPLHF

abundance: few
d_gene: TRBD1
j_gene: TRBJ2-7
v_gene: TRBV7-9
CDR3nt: TGTGCCAGCAGCTTAGACCGGGACAGCCCCTACGAGCAGTACTTC
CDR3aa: CASSLDRDSPYEQYF

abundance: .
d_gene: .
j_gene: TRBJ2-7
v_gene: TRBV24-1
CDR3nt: TGTGCCACAGCTAGCAGGAAGGAAAACGGATTTCAGTACTTC
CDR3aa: CATASRKENGFQYF

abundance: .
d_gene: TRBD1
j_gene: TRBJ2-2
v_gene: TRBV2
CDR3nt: TGTGCCAGCAGGAGAGCAGGGGGTGATACCGGGGAGCTGTTTTTT
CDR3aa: CASRRAGGDTGELFF

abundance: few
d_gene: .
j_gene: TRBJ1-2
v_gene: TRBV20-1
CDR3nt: TGCAGTGCCCCGGCAGGGAGATACTATGGCTACACCTTC
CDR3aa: CSAPAGRYYGYTF

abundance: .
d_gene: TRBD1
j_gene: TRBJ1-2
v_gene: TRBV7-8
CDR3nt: TGTGCCAGCAGCTTAGAGGGGACAGCTAACTATGGCTACACCTTC
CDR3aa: CASSLEGTANYGYTF

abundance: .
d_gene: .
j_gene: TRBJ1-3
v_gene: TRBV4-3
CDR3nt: TGCGCCAGCAGCCAAGGAGGGAGTCCTGGAAACACCATATATTTT
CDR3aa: CASSQGGSPGNTIYF

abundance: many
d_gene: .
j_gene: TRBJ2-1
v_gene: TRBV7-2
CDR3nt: TGTGCCAGCAGAAGACAGGCTACTAGCTCCTACAATGAGCAGTTCTTC
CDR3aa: CASRRQATSSYNEQFF

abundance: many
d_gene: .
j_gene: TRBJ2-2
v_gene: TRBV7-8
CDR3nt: TGTGCCAGCGTTCCGGGTGGCTACCACACCGGGGAGCTGTTTTTT
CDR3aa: CASVPGGYHTGELFF

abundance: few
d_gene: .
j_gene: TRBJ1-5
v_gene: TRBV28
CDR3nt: TGTGCCAGCGATGGAAACGGGGCCAATCAGCCCCAGCATTTT
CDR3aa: CASDGNGANQPQHF

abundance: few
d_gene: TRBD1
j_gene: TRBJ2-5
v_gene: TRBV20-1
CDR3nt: TGCAGTGCTAGAAAAACAGGGGTCCAAGAGACCCAGTACTTC
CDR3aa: CSARKTGVQETQYF

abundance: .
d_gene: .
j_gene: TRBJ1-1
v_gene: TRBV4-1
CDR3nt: TGCGCCAGCAGCCAAGAGCAGGTCGCGAACACTGAAGCTTTCTTT
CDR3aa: CASSQEQVANTEAFF

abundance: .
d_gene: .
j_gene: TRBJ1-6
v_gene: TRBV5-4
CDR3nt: TGTGACAGCAGCTTCGGGGAAAACTATAATTCCCCCCTCAACTTT
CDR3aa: CDSSFGENYNSPLNF

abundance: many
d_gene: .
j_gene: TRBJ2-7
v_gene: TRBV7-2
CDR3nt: TGTGCCAGCAGCTTAGAGGCTACCTATCCCTACGAGCAGTACTTC
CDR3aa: CASSLEATYPYEQYF

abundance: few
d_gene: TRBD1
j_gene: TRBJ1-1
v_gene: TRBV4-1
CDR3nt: TGCGCCAGCAGCCAAGTTTACGACAGGGCGACTGAAGCTTTCTTT
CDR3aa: CASSQVYDRATEAFF

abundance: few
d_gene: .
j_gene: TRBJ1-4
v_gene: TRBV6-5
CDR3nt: TGTGCCAGCAGTTACCGGAGATTTGATGAAAAACTGTTTTTT
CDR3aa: CASSYRRFDEKLFF

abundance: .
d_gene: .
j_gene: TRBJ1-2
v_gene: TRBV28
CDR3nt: TGTGCCAGTTCTTTCGGGACGCTCTATGGCTACACCTTC
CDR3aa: CASSFGTLYGYTF

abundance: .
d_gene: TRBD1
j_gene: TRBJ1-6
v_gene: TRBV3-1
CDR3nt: TGTGCCAGCGGGGGACAGAACTCCTATAATTCACCCCTCCACTTT
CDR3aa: CASGGQNSYNSPLHF

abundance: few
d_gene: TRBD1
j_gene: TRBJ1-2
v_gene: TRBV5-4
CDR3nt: TGTGCCAGCAGCTTGCAGGGGGATCGCTACACCTTC
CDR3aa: CASSLQGDRYTF

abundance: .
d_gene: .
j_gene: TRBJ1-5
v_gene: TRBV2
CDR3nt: TGTGCCAGCAGTGTTTTTGGCAGCAATCAGCCCCAGCATTTT
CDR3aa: CASSVFGSNQPQHF

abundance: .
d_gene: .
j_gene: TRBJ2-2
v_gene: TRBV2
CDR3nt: TGTGCCAGCAGTCTGGGAGAATTCAGCGGGGAGCTGTTTTTT
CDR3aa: CASSLGEFSGELFF